The 32 T cell receptor beta chains in this list originate from one sample, sequenced in a study of blood T cell repertoires in COVID-19 (dated by TCRdb to 2018 to 2020). Library generation was performed with the immunoSEQ multiplex PCR assay. What TCRdb holds here is the immuneACCESS table cut down to in-frame rearrangements. Part of the clones is not present; checked against another copy, under half of the missing clones reflect an unresolved V gene, and the others are unexplained. Across this sample there are around 220,000 clones, with 84% seen only once. The top ten clonotypes cover approximately 7.3% of the sample. Source material: PBMCs or T cells enriched from blood (not recorded which). The receptors shown here come from a woman between 40 and 50 years old who had recovered from COVID-19.

CDR3 loop: CASSFTPYEQYV. The CDR3, as DNA: TGTGCCAGCAGCTTTACACCGTACGAGCAGTACGTC. The genes are TRBV5-8 and TRBJ2-7; D not certain. Trimming stripped 2 bases from V and 4 bases from J, with 7 bases between. CDR1 and CDR2 from the germline V gene are SGHTS and YDEGEE. This CDR3 contains 12 residues.

In this sample, this clone turned up many times. The chain carries TRBV27 and TRBJ2-3; tentative D call: TRBD1 (5 bases). The V end lost 4 bases, the J end lost 0 bases, and 11 bases lay between the germline ends. The CDR3 runs to 15 residues. Germline V gene data show CDR1 as MNHEY and CDR2 as SMNVEV (reference sequence). In DNA, the CDR3 is TGTGCCAGCAGTTGGGGCATTTCTAGCACAGATACGCAGTATTTT. It specifies CASSWGISSTDTQYF.

This clone was seen just once. The chain is built from TRBV19 and TRBJ2-2, with 7 bases lining up with TRBD1. This CDR3 is built from 16 residues. J was trimmed by 4 bases and V by 5 bases; bases with no gene match: 10. The germline V gene has CDR1 LNHDA and CDR2 SQIVND (reference sequence). In DNA, the CDR3 is TGTGCCAGTAGTCCACCCGACAGGGTGAGCACCGGGGAGCTGTTTTTT. Encoded protein: CASSPPDRVSTGELFF.

This rearrangement joins TRBV30 to TRBJ1-5, with D perhaps TRBD1 (5 bases). Trimming left V 5 bases short and J 3 bases short, with 11 bases between. The CDR3 extends over 13 amino acids. Germline V gene lookup returns CDR1 GTSNPN and CDR2 SVGIG (reference sequence). The CDR3 spells CAWGGGLNQPQHF. CDR3 nucleotide sequence: TGTGCCTGGGGGGGAGGTCTCAATCAGCCCCAGCATTTT.

J is TRBJ2-6 and V is TRBV5-1; 10 bases are a match to TRBD1. V was pared by 5 bases and J by 2 bases, with 4 bases of the junction left unmatched. Germline V gene lookup returns CDR1 SGHRS and CDR2 YFSETQ. The CDR3 totals 16 residues. The CDR3 DNA reads TGCGCCAGCAGGCCGACAGGGGGCGCTGGGGCCAACGTCCTGACTTTC. This codes for CASRPTGGAGANVLTF.

The chain joins TRBV28 to TRBJ2-3, with 10 bases lining up with TRBD2. The germline V gene has CDR1 MDHEN and CDR2 SYDVKM. The CDR3 runs to 15 residues. Trimming took 8 bases from V and 0 from J; bases not matched to a gene: 5. DNA of the CDR3: TGTGCCAGCGGATTAGCGGGAGGTAGCACAGATACGCAGTATTTT. Translation: CASGLAGGSTDTQYF. The full variable domain, in which reference TRBV28 and TRBJ2-3 provide the parts outside the CDR3, is DVKVTQSSRYLVKRTGEKVFLECVQDMDHENMFWYRQDPGLGLRLIYFSYDVKMKEKGDIPEGYSVSREKKERFSLILESASTNQTSMYLCASGLAGGSTDTQYFGPGTRLTVL.

The chain combines TRBV15 with TRBJ1-2; no definite D call. The germline V gene encodes CDR1 LNHNV and CDR2 YYDKDF (reference sequence). The CDR3 spans 11 residues. Trimming shortened V by 5 bases and J by 5 bases, and 6 bases separated the two germline ends. This CDR3 is CATSGGYGYTF. The CDR3 DNA sequence: TGTGCCACCAGCGGCGGGTATGGCTACACCTTC.

This chain uses TRBV5-1 with TRBJ1-2; no clear D. Germline values: CDR1 SGHRS, CDR2 YFSETQ. CDR3 length: 16 amino acids. Trimming removed 2 bases from V and 6 bases from J, with 20 bases in between. The CDR3 sequence: CASSFRGSSGSDGYTF. In DNA, the CDR3 is TGCGCCAGCAGCTTTCGGGGTTCCTCGGGTTCGGATGGCTACACCTTC.

The chain employs TRBV7-9 and TRBJ2-2, with 11 bases aligning to TRBD1. Trimming at V came to 5 bases and at J to 7 bases, leaving 9 bases not matched to a gene. The CDR3 spans 16 residues. Germline assignment: CDR1 SEHNR and CDR2 FQNEAQ (reference sequence). CDR3: CASSPPGTGGIGELFF. CDR3 nucleotide sequence: TGTGCCAGCAGCCCTCCCGGGACAGGGGGTATCGGGGAGCTGTTTTTT.

This clone has a single count. The chain uses TRBV7-9 and TRBJ2-1, with 8 bases that match TRBD2. The CDR3 loop spans 16 amino acids. The trim removed 3 bases at V and 0 bases at J, leaving 4 bases unmatched. Germline V CDR1 and CDR2: SEHNR, FQNEAQ (reference sequence). The CDR3 nucleotides read TGTGCCAGCAGCTTGGGGAGCGGGAGCTCCTACAATGAGCAGTTCTTC. It is translated as CASSLGSGSSYNEQFF.

The genes are TRBV19 and TRBJ2-1; a possible D gene is TRBD2 (5 bases). In germline, CDR1 is LNHDA, CDR2 SQIVND (reference sequence). This CDR3 has 14 residues. With 5 bases removed from V and 5 bases from J, the gap between germline ends came to 13 bases. The CDR3 protein is CASSLRAEHNEQFF. As DNA, the CDR3 is TGTGCCAGTAGTTTGAGGGCGGAGCACAATGAGCAGTTCTTC.

The chain links TRBV7-2 to TRBJ2-5, with 8 bases lining up with TRBD1. From germline, CDR1 is SGHTA and CDR2 FQGNSA. The CDR3 is made up of 16 amino acids. Trimming took 3 bases from V and 5 from J; bases not matched to a gene: 11. This chain's CDR3 is CASSLFSGQVGETQYF. The CDR3 region has the DNA TGTGCCAGCAGCTTGTTTTCGGGACAGGTGGGGGAGACCCAGTACTTC.

This clone has just a few counts. The chain links TRBV3-1 (or the pseudogene TRBV3-2) to TRBJ1-1; D might be TRBD1 (6 bases). The CDR3 runs 13 residues. The V end was cut by 4 bases, the J end by 4 bases, with 10 bases between. The V gene's germline CDR1 is LGHDT and CDR2 YNNKEL (reference sequence). This CDR3 is CASSLGQPTEAFF. The DNA of the CDR3 is TGTGCCAGCAGCCTAGGACAGCCCACTGAAGCTTTCTTT.

The chain has TRBV18 and TRBJ2-7, with 8 bases that match TRBD1. CDR3 length equals 15 residues. Germline CDR1 is KGHSH and CDR2 is LQKENI. Unmatched junction bases numbered 4, after V lost 2 bases and J lost 1 base. DNA of the CDR3: TGTGCCAGCTCACCAGGACAGGGTTTTTCCTACGAGCAGTACGTC. This gives the protein CASSPGQGFSYEQYV.

The chain couples TRBV2 to TRBJ1-6, with D tentatively TRBD1 (6 bases). The V gene lost 7 bases and the J gene lost 7 bases, with 14 bases spanning the gap. The CDR3 is 14 amino acids. CDR1 is SNHLY and CDR2 is FYNNEI in the germline V gene. CDR3 DNA: TGTGCCAGCACCGAAAGGACAGCAAATTCACCCCTCCACTTT. Residues: CASTERTANSPLHF.

This clone was counted a single time. The CDR3 DNA sequence: TGTGCCACCGACGGGACAGCGAGACAAAGCTCTGGAAACACCATATATTTT. Its translation is CATDGTARQSSGNTIYF. This chain joins TRBV19 and TRBJ1-3, with 7 nucleotides matching TRBD1. The V segment lost 10 bases and the J segment 0 bases; nucleotides outside the gene matches: 15. CDR3 length: 17 amino acids. Germline V gene data show CDR1 as LNHDA and CDR2 as SQIVND (reference sequence).

This chain connects TRBV4-3 to TRBJ1-1; the D is unclear. V was shortened by 1 base and J by 1 base, with 7 bases between the two germline ends. This CDR3 has 14 residues. CDR1 is LGHNA and CDR2 is YSLEER in the germline V gene. DNA for the CDR3: TGCGCCAGCAGCCAAGTGAGGGAGAACACTGAAGCTTTCTTT. This encodes CASSQVRENTEAFF.

V and J are TRBV7-9 and TRBJ2-1; 11 bases align to TRBD2. V lost 1 base, J lost 8 bases, and 7 bases stayed unmatched. CDR1 and CDR2 from the germline V gene are SEHNR and FQNEAQ (reference sequence). This CDR3 has 16 amino acids. CDR3 coding DNA: TGTGCCAGCAGCTTAGGCCTAGCGGGAGGAGTCGATGAGCAGTTCTTC. It encodes CASSLGLAGGVDEQFF.

The V and J genes are TRBV11-2 and TRBJ2-1; 15 positions agree with TRBD2. Germline V lookup: CDR1 SGHAT, CDR2 FQNNGV. Trimming removed 5 bases from V and 8 bases from J; junction bases left unmatched: 7. This CDR3 has 16 residues. The chain's CDR3 is CASSPGTSGRTYEQFF. DNA for the CDR3: TGTGCCAGCAGCCCGGGGACTAGCGGGAGGACCTATGAGCAGTTCTTC.

This chain joins TRBV12-3 or TRBV12-4 and TRBJ2-2; TRBD1 matches at 7 bases. V dropped 6 bases and J dropped 6; count of bases not matched to a gene: 4. CDR3 size: 13 residues. CDR3 in amino acids: CASRTGVPGELFF. CDR3 nucleotides: TGTGCCAGCAGAACAGGGGTGCCCGGGGAGCTGTTTTTT.

The J gene is TRBJ1-2, the V gene TRBV15; 7 bases agree with TRBD1. Trimming at V came to 1 base and at J to 8 bases, leaving 10 bases not matched to a gene. Per the germline V gene, CDR1 is LNHNV and CDR2 is YYDKDF (reference sequence). This CDR3 is 15 amino acids long. The CDR3 spells CATSRGQGQGVGYTF. The DNA for the CDR3 is TGTGCCACCAGCAGAGGTCAAGGCCAGGGGGTCGGCTACACCTTC.

This clone has only one observation. The V gene is TRBV6-2 or TRBV6-3, the J gene TRBJ2-1, with 7 bases aligning to TRBD2. V lost 1 base, J lost 7 bases, and 7 bases stayed unmatched. The CDR3 has 15 amino acids. The germline V gene has CDR1 MNHEY and CDR2 SVGEGT. The CDR3 reads CASSYWGGSWNEQFF. CDR3 DNA sequence: TGTGCCAGCAGTTACTGGGGGGGGAGTTGGAATGAGCAGTTCTTC.

The gene calls are TRBV3-1 (or the pseudogene TRBV3-2) and TRBJ2-2; TRBD2 aligns across 9 bases. V lost 1 base, J lost 4 bases, and 4 bases stayed unmatched. This CDR3 comprises 16 residues. Germline CDR1 and CDR2: LGHDT and YNNKEL (reference sequence). DNA of the CDR3: TGTGCCAGCAGCCAAGGCGGTAGCGGGAGCACCGGGGAGCTGTTTTTT. It is translated as CASSQGGSGSTGELFF.

J is TRBJ2-5 and V is TRBV6-2 or TRBV6-3; 9 nucleotides align to TRBD1. The CDR3 is made up of 15 amino acids. Trimming removed 5 bases from V and 5 bases from J; junction bases left unmatched: 9. Germline lookup yields CDR1 MNHEY and CDR2 SVGEGT. This CDR3 reads CASSHGTGKGETQYF. As DNA, the CDR3 is TGTGCCAGCAGTCACGGGACAGGGAAGGGGGAGACCCAGTACTTC.

The gene calls are TRBV28 and TRBJ2-7, with 10 bases identical to TRBD1. J gave up 6 bases and V 8 bases, and 4 bases lay outside the gene matches. The CDR3 extends over 12 amino acids. Per the germline V gene, CDR1 is MDHEN and CDR2 is SYDVKM. The CDR3 region is CASGGQGFEQYV. CDR3 nucleotide sequence: TGTGCCAGCGGGGGACAGGGGTTCGAGCAGTACGTC.

This chain uses TRBV19 with TRBJ2-1, with TRBD2 matching 12 bases. Trimming cost V 6 bases and J 2 bases; bases outside gene matches: 17. Germline CDR1 LNHDA, CDR2 SQIVND (reference sequence). The CDR3 totals 20 residues. The DNA of the CDR3 is TGTGCCAGTAGCCTAAACAGGGGCCTAGCGGGAGGGAAAGCCTACAATGAGCAGTTCTTC. Its protein is CASSLNRGLAGGKAYNEQFF.

This clone occurred a few times. The chain uses TRBV28 and TRBJ1-5; possible D gene TRBD1, 5 bases. The germline CDR1 and CDR2 sequences are MDHEN and SYDVKM. This CDR3 is built from 18 residues. V shed 5 bases and J shed 0 bases, with 20 bases lying between them. This chain's CDR3 is CASSTPDTGAYSNQPQHF. The CDR3 DNA is TGTGCCAGCAGTACACCCGATACAGGCGCTTATAGCAATCAGCCCCAGCATTTT.

This chain uses TRBV2 with TRBJ1-1; TRBD1 might be the D (6 bases). This CDR3 contains 12 residues. Between the trimmed V and J ends, which lost 2 bases and 8 bases, there was a span of 9 bases. Germline CDR1 SNHLY, CDR2 FYNNEI. For the CDR3, the DNA is TGTGCCAGCAGTGAATACAGGGAGGAAGCTTTCTTT. This sequence encodes CASSEYREEAFF.

The gene calls are TRBV5-1 and TRBJ1-1; 7 bases map to TRBD1. The CDR3 has 14 amino acids. Germline trimming cut 4 bases from V and 4 bases from J; bases unmatched to any gene: 7. Germline V CDR1 and CDR2: SGHRS, YFSETQ. The DNA for the CDR3 is TGCGCCAGCAGCATAACAGGGGCTGGCACTGAAGCTTTCTTT. Translating gives CASSITGAGTEAFF.

The chain recombines TRBV5-4 with TRBJ1-1, with D possibly being TRBD1 (5 bases). This CDR3 contains 14 residues. The germline V gene encodes CDR1 SGHNT and CDR2 YYREEE (reference sequence). V was shortened by 0 bases and J by 4 bases, with 10 bases between the two germline ends. CDR3 sequence reads: CASSLDPGSTEAFF. The CDR3 coding sequence is TGTGCCAGCAGCTTGGATCCAGGGTCCACTGAAGCTTTCTTT.

V gene TRBV6-2 or TRBV6-3 combines with J gene TRBJ1-5; no clear D. Germline values: CDR1 MNHEY, CDR2 SVGEGT. This CDR3 is built from 12 residues. V was pared by 2 bases and J by 9 bases, with 8 bases between. CDR3 protein: CASSYASGPQHF. The CDR3 DNA reads as TGTGCCAGCAGTTACGCCTCCGGGCCCCAGCATTTT.

The chain couples TRBV6-2 or TRBV6-3 to TRBJ1-6; 7 bases are a match to TRBD1. The CDR3 covers 15 residues. Germline loops: CDR1 MNHEY, CDR2 SVGEGT. The trim removed 2 bases at V and 10 bases at J, leaving 8 bases unmatched. The CDR3 DNA sequence: TGTGCCAGCAGTTACAGGACAGGCCTGGGGTCACCCCTCCACTTT. Its protein product is CASSYRTGLGSPLHF.